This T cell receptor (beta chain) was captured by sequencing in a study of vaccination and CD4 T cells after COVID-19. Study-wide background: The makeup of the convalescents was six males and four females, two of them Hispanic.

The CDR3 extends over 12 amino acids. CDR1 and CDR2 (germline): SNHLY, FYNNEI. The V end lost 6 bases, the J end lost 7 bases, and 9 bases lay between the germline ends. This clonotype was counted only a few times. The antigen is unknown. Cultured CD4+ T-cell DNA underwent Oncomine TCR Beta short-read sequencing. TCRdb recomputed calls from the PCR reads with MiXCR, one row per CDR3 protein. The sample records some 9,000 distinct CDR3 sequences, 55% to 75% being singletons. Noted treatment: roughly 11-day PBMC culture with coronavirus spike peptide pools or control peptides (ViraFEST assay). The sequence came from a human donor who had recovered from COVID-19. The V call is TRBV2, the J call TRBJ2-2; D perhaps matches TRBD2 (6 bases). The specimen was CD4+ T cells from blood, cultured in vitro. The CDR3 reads CASRTSHGELFF. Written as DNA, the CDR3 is TGTGCCAGCAGAACTAGCCACGGGGAGCTGTTTTTT.